This TCR beta chain was identified during a study of PD-1 blockade in mismatch repair-deficient tumors. Study as a whole: All were previously treated, progressing patients with around 12 mismatch repair-deficient cancer types.

Regarding the study as a whole: Tumor-resident clones, often absent from pretreatment blood, expanded after pembrolizumab and then contracted.

Notes on this clone: Its antigen is unknown.

CDR1 and CDR2 (germline): SGHRS, YFSETQ. Trimming cost V 0 bases and J 5 bases, with 8 bases left between them. The CDR3 runs to 14 residues. Generated by immunoSEQ multiplex PCR, the TCRdb table keeps only in-frame clones and is missing some. The sample lists around 48,000 clones; more than 75% were seen once. This receptor was identified in an adult with mismatch repair-deficient cancer. This chain uses TRBV5-1 with TRBJ2-2, with D uncertain. The sample was peripheral blood, taken 4 weeks after starting pembrolizumab. CDR3 nucleotides: TGCGCCAGCAGCTTGGCACAGACGACCGGGGAGCTGTTTTTT. Its protein is CASSLAQTTGELFF.